The 22 T cell receptor beta chains given below trace back to one sample, sequenced in a study of Graves' ophthalmopathy and Graves' hyperthyroidism. The study amplified TCR beta CDR3 regions using RNA transcripts. A first-round RT-PCR used HTBI primers, followed by a second-round multiplex PCR. TCRdb used MiXCR to reprocess the multiplex PCR reads, holding one entry per CDR3 protein. Of 650,000 to 800,000 distinct CDR3 sequences listed, about 40% are singletons. The sample taken for sequencing was peripheral blood. The receptors originated from an adult man with Graves' ophthalmopathy.

This clonotype has a count of ten or more. Germline and junction disagree at one end, which may indicate a read error. The genes are TRBV20-1 and TRBJ1-4, with D unclear. The germline V gene encodes CDR1 DFQATT and CDR2 SNEGSKA (reference sequence). The CDR3 length is 15 residues. CDR3: CSARDFLSTSEKLFF. Written as DNA, the CDR3 is TGCAGTGCTAGAGATTTTCTGTCCACTAGTGAAAAACTGTTTTTT.

This clonotype was detected ten times or more. CDR3 residues: CASSEGGEYEQYF. CDR3 nucleotide sequence: TGTGCCAGCAGTGAAGGCGGGGAGTACGAGCAGTACTTC. V and J are TRBV6-1 and TRBJ2-7; weak D call: TRBD2 (6 bases). The CDR3 spans 13 residues. V was pared by 1 base and J by 4 bases, with 8 bases between. CDR1 MNHNS and CDR2 SASEGT come from the germline V gene.

This clonotype has ten or more counts. V usage is TRBV7-9 and J usage is TRBJ2-2; TRBD1 matches 9 bases. The germline V gene has CDR1 SEHNR and CDR2 FQNEAQ (reference sequence). The CDR3 is made up of 15 amino acids. The trim removed 5 bases at V and 5 bases at J, leaving 6 bases unmatched. CDR3 DNA sequence: TGTGCCAGCAGCCCGGGACAGGGCTGGACCGGGGAGCTGTTTTTT. It codes for CASSPGQGWTGELFF.

This clonotype was seen ten or more times. The chain uses TRBV2 and TRBJ1-6; D not resolved. Germline CDR1 and CDR2: SNHLY and FYNNEI. CDR3 length equals 11 residues. Trimming cost V 4 bases and J 9 bases, with 4 bases left between them. In DNA, the CDR3 is TGTGCCAGCAGTGGTAGTTCACCCCTCCACTTT. Its translation is CASSGSSPLHF.

V is TRBV12-3 or TRBV12-4 and J is TRBJ2-7; tentatively, D is TRBD1 (8 bases). V lost 5 bases and J lost 4, with 12 bases in between. The CDR3 spans 13 residues. The CDR3 bases are TGTGCCAGCAGTGACAGGGGAGGGTACGAGCAGTACTTC. Translation gives CASSDRGGYEQYF.

This clonotype was detected only a few times. The rearrangement uses TRBV4-2 and TRBJ1-6, with 8 nucleotides matching TRBD1. The V and J ends lost 1 base and 7 bases, in that order; junction bases with no gene match: 12. The CDR3 spans 18 residues. CDR1 is LGHNA and CDR2 is YNFKEQ in the germline V gene. In DNA form, the CDR3 reads TGTGCCAGCAGCCAAGCTCCGTTGGGCGGACAGGGCAATTCACCCCTCCACTTT. It is translated as CASSQAPLGGQGNSPLHF.

To note about this clonotype: A single base separates this from a much larger clone, so it may be a read error. CDR3 loop: CASSFGEGAYEQYF. The DNA for the CDR3 is TGTGCCAGCAGCTTTGGCGAGGGGGCTTACGAGCAGTACTTC. The V and J genes are TRBV5-4 and TRBJ2-7, with TRBD1 identical over 7 bases. Germline V gene lookup returns CDR1 SGHNT and CDR2 YYREEE (reference sequence). V lost 2 bases, J lost 4 bases, and 6 bases stayed unmatched. The CDR3 extends over 14 amino acids.

This clonotype was recorded at least ten times. The chain recombines TRBV11-2 with TRBJ2-7; D is possibly TRBD1 (6 bases). Germline assignment: CDR1 SGHAT and CDR2 FQNNGV. V dropped 6 bases and J dropped 4 bases, with 16 bases sitting between them. This CDR3 spans 14 amino acids. The CDR3 here is CASRPGTIYYEQYF. DNA of the CDR3: TGTGCCAGCAGACCAGGGACAATCTATTACGAGCAGTACTTC.

This clonotype has ten or more counts. This chain links TRBV7-2 with TRBJ2-5, with 8 bases fitting TRBD1. CDR3 length: 14 amino acids. Germline-derived CDR1 and CDR2 are SGHTA and FQGNSA. V lost 5 bases and J lost 2; bases outside the gene matches: 4. The CDR3 region is CASSRRQGQETQYF. Written as DNA, the CDR3 is TGTGCCAGCAGCCGCCGACAGGGGCAAGAGACCCAGTACTTC.

In this sample, this clonotype turned up a few times. The CDR3 sequence: CSARAGGYETQHF. CDR3 DNA: TGCAGTGCTAGAGCGGGAGGTTATGAGACCCAGCATTTT. The genes are TRBV20-1 and TRBJ1-5; D ambiguous. The CDR3 sequence is 13 residues long. V gave up 1 base and J gave up 11 bases, with 15 bases separating them. Germline CDR1 reads DFQATT; CDR2 reads SNEGSKA (reference sequence).

This clonotype has at least ten counts. The rearrangement links TRBV7-8 to TRBJ1-2; TRBD1 might be the D (5 bases). The CDR3 length is 13 residues. CDR1 and CDR2 (germline): SGHVS, FQNEAQ. Trimming stripped 3 bases from V and 5 bases from J, with 10 bases between. CDR3 region: CASSLGGGYGYTF. The DNA of the CDR3 is TGTGCCAGCAGCTTGGGGGGTGGGTATGGCTACACCTTC.

This clonotype was observed a few times. V usage is TRBV6-6 and J usage is TRBJ2-5; D ambiguous. This CDR3 is built from 13 residues. Germline V lookup: CDR1 MNHNY, CDR2 SVGAGI (reference sequence). V dropped 1 base and J dropped 3 bases, with 6 bases sitting between them. CDR3 coding DNA: TGTGCCAGCAGTTACTGGACGGAAGAGACCCAGTACTTC. This gives the protein CASSYWTEETQYF.

The chain has TRBV5-1 and TRBJ1-1; a possible D gene is TRBD1 (6 bases). Germline V gives CDR1 SGHRS, CDR2 YFSETQ. This CDR3 spans 17 amino acids. The V end lost 0 bases, the J end lost 3 bases, and 18 bases lay between the germline ends. Here the CDR3 reads CASSLVGSHRDDTEAFF. CDR3 coding DNA: TGCGCCAGCAGCTTGGTGGGCTCCCACAGGGATGACACTGAAGCTTTCTTT.

This clonotype was counted many times. The chain combines TRBV5-1 with TRBJ1-2, with TRBD1 as a possible D gene (6 bases). The CDR3 has 15 residues. V shed 3 bases and J shed 8 bases, with 20 bases lying between them. CDR1 is SGHRS and CDR2 is YFSETQ in the germline V gene. The CDR3 coding sequence is TGCGCCAGCAGCTACAGGGTCGCGGAACGTGAAGGCTACACCTTC. Encoded protein: CASSYRVAEREGYTF.

The chain combines TRBV15 with TRBJ2-2; no reliable D call. With 0 bases removed from V and 8 bases from J, the gap between germline ends came to 13 bases. Germline V gene sequence: CDR1 LNHNV, CDR2 YYDKDF (reference sequence). This CDR3 comprises 15 residues. The CDR3 DNA reads as TGTGCCACCAGCAGAGATCTAGTCTCCTCAGGGGAGCTGTTTTTT. As protein: CATSRDLVSSGELFF.

This chain joins TRBV29-1 and TRBJ2-7; D not resolved. This CDR3 has 14 amino acids. Germline V CDR1 and CDR2: SQVTM, ANQGSEA. The V and J ends lost 0 bases and 4 bases respectively, with 13 bases between them. CDR3 in DNA: TGCAGCGTTGAAGACACGGTGTTTGGGTACGAGCAGTACTTC. It is translated as CSVEDTVFGYEQYF.

The sample holds many counts of this clonotype. The chain is built from TRBV25-1 and TRBJ2-5, with 7 bases identical to TRBD2. The CDR3 runs 16 residues. The J segment lost 5 bases and the V segment lost 4 bases, leaving 13 bases of the junction unmatched. Germline CDR1 reads MGHDK; CDR2 reads SYGVNS. CDR3 DNA sequence: TGTGCCAGCAGTGGGGGGTCCCTCGGGAGGTTGGAGACCCAGTACTTC. This sequence encodes CASSGGSLGRLETQYF.

This clonotype was counted between two and nine times. A much larger clone lies a single base off, so this may be a read error. The chain joins TRBV2 to TRBJ1-6; weak D call: TRBD1 (5 bases). Trimming took off 7 bases at V and 6 bases at J, with 16 bases between the two ends. The germline gives CDR1 SNHLY, CDR2 FYNNEI. The CDR3 has 15 residues. The CDR3 here is CASIRGRTFNSPLHF. The CDR3, as DNA: TGTGCCAGCATAAGGGGCAGGACTTTTAATTCACCCCTCCACTTT. The full variable domain, its missing parts supplied by reference TRBV2 and TRBJ1-6, is EPEVTQTPSHQVTQMGQEVILRCVPISNHLYFYWYRQILGQKVEFLVSFYNNEISEKSEIFDDQFSVERPDGSNFTLKIRSTKLEDSAMYFCASIRGRTFNSPLHFGNGTRLTVT.

This clonotype was counted once. This rearrangement joins TRBV2 to TRBJ1-5, with 8 positions matching TRBD1. This CDR3 spans 13 amino acids. V lost 6 bases, J lost 5 bases, and 3 bases stayed unmatched. CDR1 SNHLY and CDR2 FYNNEI come from the germline V gene. The CDR3 sequence is CASRPTGDQPQHF. DNA of the CDR3: TGTGCCAGCAGGCCGACAGGGGATCAGCCCCAGCATTTT.

DNA for the CDR3: TGTGCTAGCGGGCCGACGACCTACGAGCAGTACTTC. Its protein product is CASGPTTYEQYF. The gene calls are TRBV2 and TRBJ2-7, with 7 bases lining up with TRBD2. The germline V gene has CDR1 SNHLY and CDR2 FYNNEI. The CDR3 contains 12 residues. Filled out from reference TRBV2 and TRBJ2-7, the complete variable domain reads EPEVTQTPSHQVTQMGQEVILRCVPISNHLYFYWYRQILGQKVEFLVSFYNNEISEKSEIFDDQFSVERPDGSNFTLKIRSTKLEDSAMYFCASGPTTYEQYFGPGTRLTVT.

The rearrangement uses TRBV25-1 and TRBJ1-4, with 7 bases identical to TRBD1. The CDR3 contains 15 residues. Per the germline V gene, CDR1 is MGHDK and CDR2 is SYGVNS. V dropped 4 bases and J dropped 1; count of bases not matched to a gene: 3. The CDR3 loop is CASSGTGVTNEKLFF. In DNA, the CDR3 is TGTGCCAGCAGTGGAACAGGGGTAACTAATGAAAAACTGTTTTTT.

J is TRBJ2-5 and V is TRBV11-2; weak D call: TRBD2 (5 bases). This CDR3 is built from 17 residues. Trimming removed 0 bases from V and 5 bases from J, with 19 bases in between. Looked up from germline, CDR1 is SGHAT and CDR2 is FQNNGV. CDR3 loop: CASSLDLAAAPRETQYF. In nucleotides, the CDR3 is TGTGCCAGCAGCTTAGATCTTGCAGCGGCTCCACGGGAGACCCAGTACTTC. The full variable domain, in which reference TRBV11-2 and TRBJ2-5 provide the parts outside the CDR3, is EAGVAQSPRYKIIEKRQSVAFWCNPISGHATLYWYQQILGQGPKLLIQFQNNGVVDDSQLPKDRFSAERLKGVDSTLKIQPAKLEDSAVYLCASSLDLAAAPRETQYFGPGTRLLVL.